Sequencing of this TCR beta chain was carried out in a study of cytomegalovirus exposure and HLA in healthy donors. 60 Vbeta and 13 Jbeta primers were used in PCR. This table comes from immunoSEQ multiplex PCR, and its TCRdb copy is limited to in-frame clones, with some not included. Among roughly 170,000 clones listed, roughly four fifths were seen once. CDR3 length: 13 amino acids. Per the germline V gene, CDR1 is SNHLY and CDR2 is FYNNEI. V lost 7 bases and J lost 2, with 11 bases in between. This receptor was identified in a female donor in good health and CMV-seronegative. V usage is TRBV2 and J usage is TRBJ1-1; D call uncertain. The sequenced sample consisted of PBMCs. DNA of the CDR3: TGTGCCAGCAATCCACTTATAAACACTGAAGCTTTCTTT. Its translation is CASNPLINTEAFF.